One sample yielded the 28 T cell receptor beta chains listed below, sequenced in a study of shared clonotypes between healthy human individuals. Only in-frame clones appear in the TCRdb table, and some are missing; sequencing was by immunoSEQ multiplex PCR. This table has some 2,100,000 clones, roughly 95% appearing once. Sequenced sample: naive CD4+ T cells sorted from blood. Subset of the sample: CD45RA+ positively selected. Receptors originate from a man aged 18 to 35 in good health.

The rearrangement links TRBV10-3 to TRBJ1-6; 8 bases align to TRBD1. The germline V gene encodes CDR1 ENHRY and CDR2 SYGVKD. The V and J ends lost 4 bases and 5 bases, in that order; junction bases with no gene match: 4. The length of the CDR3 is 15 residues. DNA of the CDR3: TGTGCCATCAGTGCAATGACAGGGGATAATTCACCCCTCCACTTT. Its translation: CAISAMTGDNSPLHF.

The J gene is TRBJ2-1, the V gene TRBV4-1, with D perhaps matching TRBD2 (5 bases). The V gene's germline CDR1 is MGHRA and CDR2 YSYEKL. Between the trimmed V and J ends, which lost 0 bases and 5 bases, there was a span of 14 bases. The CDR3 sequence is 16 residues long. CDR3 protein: CASSQEAASKNNEQFF. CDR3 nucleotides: TGCGCCAGCAGCCAAGAGGCAGCTAGCAAGAACAATGAGCAGTTCTTC.

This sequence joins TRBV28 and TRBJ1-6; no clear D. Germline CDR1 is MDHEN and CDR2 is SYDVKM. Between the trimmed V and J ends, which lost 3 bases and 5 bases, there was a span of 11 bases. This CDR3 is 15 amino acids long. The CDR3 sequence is CASSFAGRDNSPLHF. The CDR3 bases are TGTGCCAGCAGTTTTGCCGGACGGGATAATTCACCCCTCCACTTT.

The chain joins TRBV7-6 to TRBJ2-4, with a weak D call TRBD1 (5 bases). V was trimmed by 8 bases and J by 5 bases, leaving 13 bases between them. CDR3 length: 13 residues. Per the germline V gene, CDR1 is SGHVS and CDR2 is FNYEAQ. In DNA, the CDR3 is TGTGCCAGCGGAAACCTACAGGAAAACATTCAGTACTTC. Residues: CASGNLQENIQYF.

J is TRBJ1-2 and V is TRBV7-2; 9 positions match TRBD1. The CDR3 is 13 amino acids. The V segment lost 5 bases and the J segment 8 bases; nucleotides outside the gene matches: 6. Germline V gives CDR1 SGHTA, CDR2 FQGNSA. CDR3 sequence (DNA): TGTGCCAGCAGCCCCCGGACAGGGGACGGCTACACCTTC. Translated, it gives CASSPRTGDGYTF.

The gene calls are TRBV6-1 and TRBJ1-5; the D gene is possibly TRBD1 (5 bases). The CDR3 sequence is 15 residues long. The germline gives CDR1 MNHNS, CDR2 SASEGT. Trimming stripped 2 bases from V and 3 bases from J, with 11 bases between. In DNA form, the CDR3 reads TGTGCCAGCAGTGAAAACCCAGGGCTCAATCAGCCCCAGCATTTT. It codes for CASSENPGLNQPQHF.

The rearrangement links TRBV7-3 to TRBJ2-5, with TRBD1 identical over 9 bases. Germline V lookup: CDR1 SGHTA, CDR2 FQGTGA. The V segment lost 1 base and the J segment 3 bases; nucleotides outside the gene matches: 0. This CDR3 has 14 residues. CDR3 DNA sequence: TGTGCCAGCAGCTTAAGGGACAGGGAAGAGACCCAGTACTTC. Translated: CASSLRDREETQYF. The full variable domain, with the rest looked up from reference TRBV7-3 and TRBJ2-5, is GAGVSQTPSNKVTEKGKYVELRCDPISGHTALYWYRQSLGQGPEFLIYFQGTGAADDSGLPNDRFFAVRPEGSVSTLKIQRTERGDSAVYLCASSLRDREETQYFGPGTRLLVL.

Here the CDR3 DNA reads TGTGCCTGGAGTATTGGACAGGGCCACGAGCAGTACTTC. Translation: CAWSIGQGHEQYF. The chain uses TRBV30 and TRBJ2-7; 8 nucleotides align to TRBD1. Per germline, CDR1 GTSNPN and CDR2 SVGIG (reference sequence). After removal of 2 bases from V and 5 bases from J, the junction contained 5 bases not matched to a gene. This CDR3 has 13 residues.

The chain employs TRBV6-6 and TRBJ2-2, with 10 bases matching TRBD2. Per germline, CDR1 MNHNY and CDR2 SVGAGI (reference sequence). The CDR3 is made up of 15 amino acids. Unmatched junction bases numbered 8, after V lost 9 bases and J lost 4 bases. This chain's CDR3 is CASTRASGGTGELFF. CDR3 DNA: TGTGCCAGTACGAGGGCTAGCGGGGGCACCGGGGAGCTGTTTTTT.

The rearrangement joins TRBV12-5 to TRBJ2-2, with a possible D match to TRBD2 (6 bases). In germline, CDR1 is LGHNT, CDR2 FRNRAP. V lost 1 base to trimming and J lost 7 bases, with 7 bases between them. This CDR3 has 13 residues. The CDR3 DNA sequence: TGTGCTAGTGGTTTGGGACTAGTCGGGGAGCTGTTTTTT. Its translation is CASGLGLVGELFF.

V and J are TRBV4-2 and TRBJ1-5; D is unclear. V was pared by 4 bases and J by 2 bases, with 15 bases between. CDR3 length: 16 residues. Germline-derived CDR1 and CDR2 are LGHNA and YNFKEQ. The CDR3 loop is CASSLEAAGGNQPQHF. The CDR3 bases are TGTGCCAGCAGCCTAGAGGCGGCCGGGGGCAATCAGCCCCAGCATTTT.

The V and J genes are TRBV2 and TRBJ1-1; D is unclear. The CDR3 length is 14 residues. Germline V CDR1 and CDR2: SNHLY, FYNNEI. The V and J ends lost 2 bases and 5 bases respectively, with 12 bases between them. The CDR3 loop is CASSESASLTEAFF. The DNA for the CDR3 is TGTGCCAGCAGTGAATCGGCCAGCCTAACTGAAGCTTTCTTT.

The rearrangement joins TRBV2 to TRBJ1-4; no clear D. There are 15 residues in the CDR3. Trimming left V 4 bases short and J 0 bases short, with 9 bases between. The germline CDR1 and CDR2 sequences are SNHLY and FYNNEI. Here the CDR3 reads CASSVEVATNEKLFF. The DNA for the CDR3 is TGTGCCAGCAGTGTGGAGGTAGCAACTAATGAAAAACTGTTTTTT.

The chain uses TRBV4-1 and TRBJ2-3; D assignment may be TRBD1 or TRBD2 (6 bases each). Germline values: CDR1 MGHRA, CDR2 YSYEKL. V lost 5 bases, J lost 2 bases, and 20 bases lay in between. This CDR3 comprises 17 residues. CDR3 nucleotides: TGCGCCAGCAGCGGGGGCCGACTAGACAAGGACACAGATACGCAGTATTTT. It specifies CASSGGRLDKDTDTQYF.

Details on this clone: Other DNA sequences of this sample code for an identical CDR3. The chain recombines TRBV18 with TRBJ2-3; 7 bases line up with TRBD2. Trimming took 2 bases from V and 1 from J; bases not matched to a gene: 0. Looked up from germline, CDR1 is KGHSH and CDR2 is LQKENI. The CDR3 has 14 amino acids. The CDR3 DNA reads TGTGCCAGCTCACCAGCGGGAGGCACAGATACGCAGTATTTT. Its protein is CASSPAGGTDTQYF. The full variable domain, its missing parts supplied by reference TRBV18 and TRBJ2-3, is NAGVMQNPRHLVRRRGQEARLRCSPMKGHSHVYWYRQLPEEGLKFMVYLQKENIIDESGMPKERFSAEFPKEGPSILRIQQVVRGDSAAYFCASSPAGGTDTQYFGPGTRLTVL.

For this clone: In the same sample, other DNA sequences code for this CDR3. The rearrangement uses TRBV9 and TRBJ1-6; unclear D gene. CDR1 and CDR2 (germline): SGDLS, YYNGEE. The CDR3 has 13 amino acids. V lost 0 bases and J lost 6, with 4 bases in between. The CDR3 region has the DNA TGTGCCAGCAGCGTAGTAACTAATTCACCCCTCCACTTT. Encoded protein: CASSVVTNSPLHF.

In DNA, the CDR3 is TGCGCCAGCAGCCAGACAGGGGGTAGGACAGATACGCAGTATTTT. This encodes CASSQTGGRTDTQYF. This chain joins TRBV4-1 and TRBJ2-3; 9 nucleotides align to TRBD1. The trim removed 3 bases at V and 3 bases at J, leaving 4 bases unmatched. The CDR3 is 15 amino acids. Germline lookup yields CDR1 MGHRA and CDR2 YSYEKL.

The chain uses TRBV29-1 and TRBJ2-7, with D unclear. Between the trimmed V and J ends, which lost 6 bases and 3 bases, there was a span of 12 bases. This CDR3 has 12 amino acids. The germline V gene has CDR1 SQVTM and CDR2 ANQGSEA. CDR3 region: CSVTAGSYEQYF. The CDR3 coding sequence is TGCAGCGTGACCGCCGGCAGCTACGAGCAGTACTTC.

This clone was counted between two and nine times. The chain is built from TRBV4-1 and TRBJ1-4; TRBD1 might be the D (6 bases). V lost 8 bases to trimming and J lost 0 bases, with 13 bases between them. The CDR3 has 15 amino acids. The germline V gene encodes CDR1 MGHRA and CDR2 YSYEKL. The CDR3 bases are TGCGCCAGCCGCAGGGGCGTGTCAACTAATGAAAAACTGTTTTTT. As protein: CASRRGVSTNEKLFF.

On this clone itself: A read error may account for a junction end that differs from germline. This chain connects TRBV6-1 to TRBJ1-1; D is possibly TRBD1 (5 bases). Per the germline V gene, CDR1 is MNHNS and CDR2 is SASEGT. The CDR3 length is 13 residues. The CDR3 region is CASSEAGPTEAFF. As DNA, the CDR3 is TGTGCCAGCAGCGAAGCGGGGCCTACTGAAGCTTTCTTT.

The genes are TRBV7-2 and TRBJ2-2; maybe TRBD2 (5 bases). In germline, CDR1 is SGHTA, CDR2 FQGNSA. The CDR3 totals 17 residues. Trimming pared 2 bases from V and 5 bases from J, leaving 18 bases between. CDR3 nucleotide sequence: TGTGCCAGCAGCTTAACTGCAGGTACCCGGGAAACCGGGGAGCTGTTTTTT. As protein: CASSLTAGTRETGELFF.

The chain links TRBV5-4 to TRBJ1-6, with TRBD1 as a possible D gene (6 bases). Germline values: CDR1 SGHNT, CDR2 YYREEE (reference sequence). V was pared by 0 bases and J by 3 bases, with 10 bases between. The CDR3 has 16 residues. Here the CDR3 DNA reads TGTGCCAGCAGCTTGGCCCGGGACAACTATAATTCACCCCTCCACTTT. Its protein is CASSLARDNYNSPLHF.

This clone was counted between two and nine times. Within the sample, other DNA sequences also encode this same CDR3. CDR3 DNA: TGCAGTGCCAGCGGGGATGAGCAGTTCTTC. Its translation is CSASGDEQFF. This rearrangement joins TRBV20-1 to TRBJ2-1, with 7 bases aligning to TRBD2. The CDR3 length is 10 residues. CDR1 is DFQATT and CDR2 is SNEGSKA in the germline V gene (reference sequence). V was clipped by 6 bases and J by 8 bases; unmatched bases: 1.

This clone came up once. CDR3 DNA: TGCAGCGGCACCCGACTAGGGGCCTACAATGAGCAGTTCTTC. It yields the protein CSGTRLGAYNEQFF. This chain uses TRBV29-1 with TRBJ2-1; TRBD2 might be the D (6 bases). Germline V lookup: CDR1 SQVTM, CDR2 ANQGSEA. Trimming stripped 7 bases from V and 2 bases from J, with 15 bases between. The CDR3 spans 14 residues.

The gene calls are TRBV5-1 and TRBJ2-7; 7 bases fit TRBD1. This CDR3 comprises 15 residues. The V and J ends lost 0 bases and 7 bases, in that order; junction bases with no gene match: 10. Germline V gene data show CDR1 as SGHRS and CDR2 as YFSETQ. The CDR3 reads CASSLAAGGWYEQYF. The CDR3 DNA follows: TGCGCCAGCAGCTTGGCGGCAGGGGGTTGGTATGAGCAGTACTTC. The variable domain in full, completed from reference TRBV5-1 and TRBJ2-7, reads KAGVTQTPRYLIKTRGQQVTLSCSPISGHRSVSWYQQTPGQGLQFLFEYFSETQRNKGNFPGRFSGRQFSNSRSEMNVSTLELGDSALYLCASSLAAGGWYEQYFGPGTRLTVT.

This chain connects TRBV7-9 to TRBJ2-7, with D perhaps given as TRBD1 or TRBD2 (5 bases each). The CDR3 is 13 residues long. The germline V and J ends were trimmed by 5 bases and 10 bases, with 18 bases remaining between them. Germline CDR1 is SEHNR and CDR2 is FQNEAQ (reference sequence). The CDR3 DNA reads TGTGCCAGCAGCCGCCAGGGACCCTACGGACAGTACTTC. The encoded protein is CASSRQGPYGQYF.

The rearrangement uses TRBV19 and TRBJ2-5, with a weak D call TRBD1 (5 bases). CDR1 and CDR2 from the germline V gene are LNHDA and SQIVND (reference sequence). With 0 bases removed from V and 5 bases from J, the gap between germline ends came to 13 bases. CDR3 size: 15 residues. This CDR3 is CASSIDLPGLETQYF. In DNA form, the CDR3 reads TGTGCCAGTAGTATAGATCTACCAGGGTTGGAGACCCAGTACTTC.

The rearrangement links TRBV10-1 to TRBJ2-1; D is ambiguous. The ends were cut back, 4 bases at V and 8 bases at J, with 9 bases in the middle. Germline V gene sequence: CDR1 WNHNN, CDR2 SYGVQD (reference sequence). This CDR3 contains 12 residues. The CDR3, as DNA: TGCGCCAGCAGTGTATCCCTCGATGAGCAGTTCTTC. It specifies CASSVSLDEQFF.